This TCR beta chain was observed in a study of regulatory T cells in long-lasting Graves disease. Time point here: persistent/refractory GD, antithyroid drugs over 5 years with positive TRAb. After RNA was extracted from PBMCs, the TCR library was made from it. The CDR3 has 12 residues. V lost 6 bases, J lost 7 bases, and 7 bases lay in between. Germline values: CDR1 MNHNS, CDR2 SASEGT. HTBI primers from iRepertoire and Arm-PCR of CDR3 regions yielded the TCR beta libraries. TCRdb re-called the multiplex PCR reads through MiXCR, storing one row per CDR3 protein. The repertoire has around 500,000 distinct CDR3 sequences, 20% to 25% of them found once; the top ten carry about 8.3%. This clonotype has ten or more counts.

The chain couples TRBV6-1 to TRBJ1-6; no reliable D call. This TCR was sampled from a female donor with Graves disease. The specimen was peripheral blood mononuclear cells (PBMCs), collected when the disease was refractory, from a patient treated with antithyroid drugs. The CDR3 loop reads CASRLTNSPLHF. CDR3 in DNA: TGTGCCAGCAGGCTGACCAATTCACCCCTCCACTTT.